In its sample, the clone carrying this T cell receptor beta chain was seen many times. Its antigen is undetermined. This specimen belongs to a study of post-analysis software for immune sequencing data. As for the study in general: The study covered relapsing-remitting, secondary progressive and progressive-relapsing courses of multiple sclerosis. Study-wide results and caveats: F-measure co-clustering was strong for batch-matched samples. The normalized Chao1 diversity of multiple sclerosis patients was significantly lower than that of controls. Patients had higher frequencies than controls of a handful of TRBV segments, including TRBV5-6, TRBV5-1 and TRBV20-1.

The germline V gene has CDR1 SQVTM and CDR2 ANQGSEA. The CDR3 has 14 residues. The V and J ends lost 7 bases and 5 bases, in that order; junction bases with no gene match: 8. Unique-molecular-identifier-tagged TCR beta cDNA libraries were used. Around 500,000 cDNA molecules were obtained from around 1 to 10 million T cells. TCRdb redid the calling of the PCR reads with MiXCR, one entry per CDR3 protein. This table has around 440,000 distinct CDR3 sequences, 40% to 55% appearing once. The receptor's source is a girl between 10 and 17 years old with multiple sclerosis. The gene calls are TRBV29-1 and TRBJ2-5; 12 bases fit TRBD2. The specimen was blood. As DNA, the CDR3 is TGCAGCGCCTCACTAGCGGGAGGTAGTGAGACCCAGTACTTC. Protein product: CSASLAGGSETQYF.